These T cell receptor beta chains were read from a single sample in a study of OX40 agonist ivuxolimab in advanced cancers. Using immunoSEQ multiplex PCR, the repertoire was profiled, and TCRdb retains in-frame clones only, with some absent. Altogether tens of thousands of clones are present, roughly nine tenths being singletons, with the ten largest covering approximately 3.9%. The source was CD4+ or CD8+ T cells sorted from blood, collected in a trial of the OX40 agonist ivuxolimab. These receptors were obtained from an adult with an advanced solid tumor such as melanoma, head and neck, liver or kidney cancer. Each CDR3 is given with its conserved first and last residue. Fields, in order: J gene, D gene, clone size, V gene, CDR3 protein, CDR3 DNA. D genes are given only for firm matches. Size is omitted from some rows. Given values are once, few, many or a class for expanded clones.

>TRBJ2-2|NA|NA|TRBV7-9
CASSLRALGQGGTGELFF
TGTGCCAGCAGCTTACGGGCGCTGGGGCAGGGCGGAACCGGGGAGCTGTTTTTT
>TRBJ2-7|NA|NA|TRBV5-6
CASSLEGVSYEQYF
TGTGCCAGCAGCTTGGAGGGGGTCTCCTACGAGCAGTACTTC
>TRBJ1-5|NA|NA|TRBV6-6
CASSLGDFRGNQPQHF
TGTGCCAGCAGCCTCGGGGACTTCCGGGGCAATCAGCCCCAGCATTTT
>TRBJ2-1|NA|few|TRBV7-3
CASSLSGYNEQFF
TGTGCCAGCAGCTTATCCGGATACAATGAGCAGTTCTTC
>TRBJ2-7|NA|NA|TRBV18
CASSPPRGSSYEQYF
TGTGCCAGCTCACCACCAAGGGGGAGCTCCTACGAGCAGTACTTC
>TRBJ2-3|TRBD1|NA|TRBV23-1
CASSQSCRGTGDTGADTQYF
TGCGCCAGCAGTCAATCGTGTCGAGGGACAGGGGACACTGGCGCAGATACGCAGTATTTT
>TRBJ2-1|NA|NA|TRBV7-8
CASSLGPGGVADNEQFF
TGTGCCAGCAGCTTAGGACCGGGCGGGGTAGCGGACAATGAGCAGTTCTTC
>TRBJ2-7|NA|NA|TRBV7-6
CASSLVRAPTYEQYF
TGTGCCAGCAGCTTAGTTCGGGCTCCGACCTACGAGCAGTACTTC
>TRBJ2-5|TRBD1|NA|TRBV19
CASSGRGREETQYF
TGTGCCAGTAGTGGCAGGGGGCGCGAGGAGACCCAGTACTTC
>TRBJ1-2|NA|NA|TRBV4-1
CASSQEQGWYGYTF
TGCGCCAGCAGCCAGGAACAGGGATGGTATGGCTACACCTTC
>TRBJ1-5|NA|NA|TRBV27
CASSLLGQPQHF
TGTGCCAGCAGTTTGCTAGGCCAGCCCCAGCATTTT
>TRBJ1-1|NA|NA|TRBV28
CASSPAGINTEAFF
TGTGCCAGCAGTCCCGCCGGGATTAACACTGAAGCTTTCTTT
>TRBJ2-3|TRBD2|once|TRBV2
CASEKRRTGTRVSTDTQYF
TGTGCCAGCGAGAAAAGGAGGACCGGGACTAGAGTCAGCACAGATACGCAGTATTTT
>TRBJ2-7|NA|NA|TRBV30
CAWSVQGHEQYF
TGTGCCTGGAGTGTACAGGGCCACGAGCAGTACTTC
>TRBJ2-1|TRBD2|NA|TRBV27
CASTPGLATYNEQFF
TGTGCCAGCACCCCGGGACTAGCGACCTACAATGAGCAGTTCTTC
>TRBJ2-3|TRBD2|NA|TRBV7-2
CASSLTHRLAGDEDTQYF
TGTGCCAGCAGCTTAACCCACCGACTAGCGGGAGACGAAGATACGCAGTATTTT
>TRBJ2-5|NA|NA|TRBV6-6
CASSWAAGETQYF
TGTGCCAGCAGTTGGGCCGCGGGAGAGACCCAGTACTTC
>TRBJ2-3|NA|NA|TRBV9
CASSPNGAVADTQYF
TGTGCCAGCAGCCCGAACGGGGCTGTGGCAGATACGCAGTATTTT
>TRBJ2-1|NA|once|TRBV6-6
CASSYSRSRSYNEQFF
TGTGCCAGCAGTTACTCGCGGTCACGCTCCTACAATGAGCAGTTCTTC
>TRBJ2-1|NA|NA|TRBV11-2
CASSLESLSSYNEQFF
TGTGCCAGCAGCTTAGAAAGCCTCAGCTCCTACAATGAGCAGTTCTTC
>TRBJ2-1|NA|NA|TRBV6-5
CASSSGGNNEQFF
TGTGCCAGCAGTTCAGGTGGGAACAATGAGCAGTTCTTC
>TRBJ2-1|NA|NA|TRBV7-9
CASGAWAGKNNEQFF
TGTGCCAGCGGAGCTTGGGCGGGAAAAAACAATGAGCAGTTCTTC
>TRBJ2-1|NA|once|TRBV10-2
CASSESKGGPYNEQFF
TGCGCCAGCAGTGAGTCGAAGGGCGGCCCTTACAATGAGCAGTTCTTC
>TRBJ2-7|NA|NA|TRBV6-5
CASSPTLPPYEQYF
TGTGCCAGCAGCCCCACCCTGCCCCCCTACGAGCAGTACTTC
>TRBJ1-1|NA|NA|TRBV9
CASSVDGAYEAFF
TGTGCCAGCAGCGTAGACGGGGCGTATGAAGCTTTCTTT
>TRBJ1-1|TRBD1|NA|TRBV5-1
CASSPLEAGGSEAFF
TGCGCCAGCAGCCCGCTGGAGGCAGGGGGTTCTGAAGCTTTCTTT
>TRBJ2-7|NA|once|TRBV28
CASSFTSFGVISPQKESYEQYF
TGTGCCAGCAGTTTCACCTCATTCGGGGTGATTAGCCCACAAAAAGAGTCCTACGAGCAGTACTTC
>TRBJ2-1|NA|NA|TRBV7-3
CASSPDPWGNTEKYNEQFF
TGTGCCAGCAGCCCGGACCCTTGGGGAAATACCGAAAAATACAATGAGCAGTTCTTC
>TRBJ2-5|NA|NA|TRBV5-6
CASSFGRRVETQYF
TGTGCCAGCAGCTTTGGCAGAAGGGTAGAGACCCAGTACTTC
>TRBJ2-5|NA|NA|TRBV29-1
CSVEWGVETQYF
TGCAGCGTTGAATGGGGGGTTGAGACCCAGTACTTC
>TRBJ2-3|TRBD2|NA|TRBV27
CASSLTRGASSTDTQYF
TGTGCCAGCAGTTTGACGCGGGGGGCCTCTAGCACAGATACGCAGTATTTT
>TRBJ2-7|TRBD2|once|TRBV4-2
CASSPYTSGTGEQYF
TGTGCCAGCAGTCCCTACACTAGCGGGACGGGAGAGCAGTACTTC
>TRBJ2-7|NA|NA|TRBV7-2
CASTLAGQSFYEQYF
TGTGCCAGCACCCTCGCCGGACAGAGTTTTTACGAGCAGTACTTC
>TRBJ2-3|TRBD2|NA|TRBV7-9
CASSSLAGGTRAVDTQYF
TGTGCCAGCAGCTCTCTAGCGGGAGGGACCCGAGCTGTAGATACGCAGTATTTT
>TRBJ1-4|NA|NA|TRBV11-2
CASSLEAATNEKLFF
TGTGCCAGCAGCTTAGAGGCAGCAACTAATGAAAAACTGTTTTTT
>TRBJ2-7|NA|NA|TRBV7-8
CASSLGIWDTAYEQYF
TGTGCCAGCAGCTTGGGGATTTGGGACACCGCCTACGAGCAGTACTTC
>TRBJ1-5|NA|NA|TRBV5-5
CASSSLGAQPQHF
TGTGCCAGCAGCTCCCTTGGGGCTCAGCCCCAGCATTTT
>TRBJ2-7|NA|NA|TRBV27
CASSRQALAYEQYF
TGTGCCAGCAGTCGGCAGGCATTGGCCTACGAGCAGTACTTC
>TRBJ1-1|TRBD1|NA|TRBV4-2
CASSPNPGGETEAFF
TGTGCCAGCAGCCCTAACCCAGGGGGCGAAACTGAAGCTTTCTTT
>TRBJ2-5|TRBD1|NA|TRBV7-9
CASSSGQGLWETQYF
TGTGCCAGCAGCTCGGGACAGGGTTTATGGGAGACCCAGTACTTC
>TRBJ2-1|TRBD2|once|TRBV27
CASSFRGLAGGNEQFF
TGTGCCAGCAGTTTTAGAGGACTAGCGGGGGGAAATGAGCAGTTCTTC
>TRBJ2-1|NA|once|TRBV4-1
CASSHNRANEQFF
TGCGCCAGCAGCCACAACCGGGCTAATGAGCAGTTCTTC
>TRBJ1-1|NA|NA|TRBV10-3
CAISAGENTEAFF
TGTGCCATCAGTGCTGGGGAGAACACTGAAGCTTTCTTT
>TRBJ2-5|NA|NA|TRBV19
CASSIVQGGQETQYF
TGTGCCAGTAGTATAGTACAGGGAGGCCAAGAGACCCAGTACTTC
>TRBJ1-5|NA|NA|TRBV19
CASSIFYMGGDQPQHF
TGTGCCAGTAGTATTTTCTACATGGGTGGTGATCAGCCCCAGCATTTT
>TRBJ1-2|NA|NA|TRBV27
CASSPITPNYGYTF
TGTGCCAGCAGTCCTATAACCCCAAACTATGGCTACACCTTC
>TRBJ2-1|TRBD2|NA|TRBV27
CASYGTSGTNEQFF
TGTGCTAGCTACGGGACTAGCGGGACCAATGAGCAGTTCTTC
>TRBJ1-2|NA|NA|TRBV10-3
CAISGTFPRDDGYTF
TGTGCCATCAGTGGCACCTTCCCCAGAGATGATGGCTACACCTTC
>TRBJ2-1|TRBD2|NA|TRBV29-1
CSVEKREAYYEQFF
TGCAGCGTTGAAAAGCGGGAGGCTTATTATGAGCAGTTCTTC
>TRBJ2-5|NA|NA|TRBV7-5
CARSLAELAGETQETQYF
TGTGCCAGAAGCTTAGCGGAACTAGCGGGGGAAACCCAAGAGACCCAGTACTTC
>TRBJ2-1|NA|NA|TRBV6-6
CASSRAGGEQFF
TGTGCCAGCAGTAGAGCCGGGGGTGAGCAGTTCTTC
>TRBJ2-3|TRBD1|NA|TRBV4-2
CASSPAPETGTDTQYF
TGTGCCAGCAGCCCCGCTCCCGAGACAGGGACAGATACGCAGTATTTT
>TRBJ2-1|NA|NA|TRBV7-2
CASSLGLGNEQFF
TGTGCCAGCAGCTTAGGGCTAGGGAATGAGCAGTTCTTC
>TRBJ2-7|TRBD2|NA|TRBV6-5
CASSNGRYSYEQYF
TGTGCCAGCAGTAACGGGAGGTACTCCTACGAGCAGTACTTC
>TRBJ1-2|NA|NA|TRBV18
CASSPWTEFYGYTF
TGTGCCAGCTCACCATGGACAGAATTCTATGGCTACACCTTC
>TRBJ2-1|NA|NA|TRBV4-1
CASSQADSYNEQFF
TGCGCCAGCAGCCAAGCGGACTCCTACAATGAGCAGTTCTTC
>TRBJ2-5|NA|NA|TRBV5-6
CASRDSLQETQYF
TGTGCCAGCAGGGACAGCCTGCAAGAGACCCAGTACTTC
>TRBJ2-7|NA|NA|TRBV16
CASSQHPAGTSEQYF
TGTGCCAGCAGCCAACACCCGGCGGGAACCTCCGAGCAGTACTTC
>TRBJ1-2|NA|NA|TRBV10-2
CASSEFPNYGYTF
TGCGCCAGCAGTGAATTCCCTAACTATGGCTACACCTTC
>TRBJ2-2|TRBD2|NA|TRBV9
CASSVRWRGDLTGELFF
TGTGCCAGCAGCGTACGTTGGCGGGGGGACCTCACCGGGGAGCTGTTTTTT